One sample yielded the 7 T cell receptor beta chains listed below, sequenced in a study of cytomegalovirus exposure and HLA in healthy donors. In the PCR, 60 Vbeta and 13 Jbeta primers were used. The data were produced by immunoSEQ multiplex PCR, yet TCRdb's version contains in-frame clones alone and is incomplete. This table holds about 160,000 clones, 80% to 85% found once. The specimen was PBMCs. These receptors were collected from a girl aged 2 to 9 in good health and CMV-seropositive.

This chain links TRBV29-1 with TRBJ2-2, with 7 positions matching TRBD1. Germline V lookup: CDR1 SQVTM, CDR2 ANQGSEA. The CDR3 sequence is 13 residues long. Germline trimming cut 6 bases from V and 0 bases from J; bases unmatched to any gene: 1. CDR3 nucleotide sequence: TGCAGCGTGGGGACAGCGAACACCGGGGAGCTGTTTTTT. Its translation: CSVGTANTGELFF.

This chain links TRBV5-1 with TRBJ2-3, with 7 nucleotides matching TRBD2. The CDR3 sequence is 16 residues long. CDR1 is SGHRS and CDR2 is YFSETQ in the germline V gene. V dropped 0 bases and J dropped 0; count of bases not matched to a gene: 4. CDR3 DNA: TGCGCCAGCAGCTTGGCGACTAGCCGGAGCACAGATACGCAGTATTTT. Translated: CASSLATSRSTDTQYF.

Remarks on this clone: One end of the junction does not line up with germline, which may come from a read error. The gene calls are TRBV30 and TRBJ1-5; D unresolved. Germline loops: CDR1 GTSNPN, CDR2 SVGIG (reference sequence). This CDR3 is built from 15 residues. CDR3 DNA: TGTGCCTGGAGTGAGTGGCGTCTTAGCCATCAGCCCCAGCATTTT. Its protein product is CAWSEWRLSHQPQHF.

The rearrangement uses TRBV7-9 and TRBJ2-5; D not resolved. Germline CDR1 reads SEHNR; CDR2 reads FQNEAQ (reference sequence). V was clipped by 5 bases and J by 3 bases, with 4 bases between them. The CDR3 is 11 residues long. The CDR3 bases are TGTGCCAGCAGCCAGAAAGAGACCCAGTACTTC. Its protein product is CASSQKETQYF.

This sequence joins TRBV7-2 and TRBJ2-2; perhaps TRBD2 as D (5 bases). This CDR3 contains 16 residues. CDR1 is SGHTA and CDR2 is FQGNSA in the germline V gene. V gave up 5 bases and J gave up 6 bases, with 19 bases separating them. CDR3 amino acids: CASSPRGRRLSGELFF. CDR3 sequence (DNA): TGTGCCAGCAGCCCCCGGGGAAGAAGGTTATCCGGGGAGCTGTTTTTT.

The chain is built from TRBV7-3 and TRBJ2-6; possibly TRBD2 for D (5 bases). The germline CDR1 and CDR2 sequences are SGHTA and FQGTGA. This CDR3 contains 17 residues. V was trimmed by 1 base and J by 0 bases, leaving 10 bases between them. The CDR3 region is CASSLISVTSGANVLTF. In nucleotides, the CDR3 is TGTGCCAGCAGCTTAATTAGCGTTACCTCTGGGGCCAACGTCCTGACTTTC.

This clone has only a few counts. This chain uses TRBV4-2 with TRBJ2-5, with TRBD2 identical over 12 bases. In germline, CDR1 is LGHNA, CDR2 YNFKEQ. The CDR3 has 18 residues. V was pared by 1 base and J by 6 bases, with 12 bases of the junction left unmatched. The CDR3 here is CASSQAPGLAGIEKTQYF. As DNA, the CDR3 is TGTGCCAGCAGCCAAGCCCCCGGACTAGCGGGAATTGAGAAGACCCAGTACTTC.